The rows below give T cell receptor beta chains drawn from one sample of a study of CD8 T cells in ankylosing spondylitis. TCRdb ran MiXCR on the 5' RACE reads and lists one entry per CDR3 protein. This sample has about 800,000 distinct CDR3 sequences, with about an eighth found just once. Sequencing was done on a sample of blood, either unsorted or a sorted T cell fraction (not recorded which). The receptors stem from a male donor with ankylosing spondylitis. CDR3s include the opening cysteine and the closing phenylalanine or tryptophan. A D gene is named only where the DNA matches it firmly. Clone size appears in some rows only: once, few, many, or a class for an expanded clone.

j_call d_call cdr3_length clone_size v_call cdr3_aa cdr3_nt
TRBJ2-7 NA 14 few TRBV10-3 CAISLTGMAYEQYF TGTGCCATCAGTTTAACAGGGATGGCATACGAGCAGTACTTC
TRBJ2-1 TRBD2 14 few TRBV20-1 CSGLGTRAVNEQFF TGCAGTGGTCTTGGGACTAGGGCCGTCAATGAGCAGTTCTTC
TRBJ2-5 NA 14 many TRBV12-3/TRBV12-4 CASSRPVSGETQYF TGTGCCAGCAGCCGACCTGTTAGTGGAGAGACCCAGTACTTC
TRBJ1-1 NA 11 many TRBV29-1 CSVKNSYRAFF TGCAGCGTGAAAAACAGTTACCGAGCTTTCTTT
TRBJ1-1 NA 15 NA TRBV3-1 CASSQVGGLGTEAFF TGTGCCAGCAGCCAAGTGGGGGGTCTAGGCACTGAAGCTTTCTTT
TRBJ2-7 NA 14 NA TRBV29-1 CSVVIRAGNYEQYF TGCAGCGTTGTAATACGAGCCGGCAACTACGAGCAGTACTTC
TRBJ1-2 TRBD1 15 NA TRBV4-3 CASSQGTGGFYGYTF TGCGCCAGCAGCCAAGGGACAGGGGGTTTCTATGGCTACACCTTC
TRBJ1-6 TRBD1 16 many TRBV6-1 CASSLKYTGDSSPLHF TGTGCCAGCAGTCTGAAGTATACTGGGGACAGTTCACCCCTCCACTTT
TRBJ2-1 NA 15 many TRBV5-1 CASGGGFVGYNEQFF TGCGCCAGCGGCGGAGGGTTTGTGGGCTACAATGAGCAGTTCTTC
TRBJ1-6 NA 15 once TRBV5-1 CASSLDPGRNSPLHF TGCGCCAGCAGCTTGGATCCGGGTCGAAATTCACCCCTCCACTTT
TRBJ2-7 TRBD1 11 NA TRBV30 CAGTGGYEQYF TGTGCCGGGACAGGGGGCTACGAGCAGTACTTC
TRBJ2-2 NA 14 NA TRBV5-1 CASSFVDATGELFF TGCGCCAGCAGCTTCGTAGATGCGACCGGGGAGCTGTTTTTT
TRBJ1-2 NA 12 few TRBV20-1 CSALTGARGYTF TGCAGTGCTCTCACCGGGGCTAGGGGCTACACCTTC
TRBJ2-4 NA 17 NA TRBV20-1 CSAPDGRVMVAKNIQYF TGCAGTGCCCCTGATGGCAGGGTGATGGTGGCCAAAAACATTCAGTACTTC
TRBJ2-5 NA 14 few TRBV5-1 CASAGASTQETQYF TGCGCCAGCGCGGGGGCGTCCACCCAAGAGACCCAGTACTTC
TRBJ1-4 NA 16 many TRBV6-2/TRBV6-3 CASSLGQTKVTEKLFF TGTGCCAGCAGTCTCGGGCAGACCAAGGTCACCGAAAAACTGTTTTTT
TRBJ2-1 TRBD2 17 NA TRBV7-6 CATGGGLGQSSYNEQFF TGTGCCACTGGGGGGGGACTAGGGCAGAGCTCCTACAATGAGCAGTTCTTC
TRBJ1-1 NA 11 many TRBV6-5 CASSTRTEAFF TGTGCCAGCAGTACGAGGACTGAAGCTTTCTTT
TRBJ1-2 NA 11 many TRBV12-3/TRBV12-4 CATATNYGYTF TGTGCCACCGCAACAAACTATGGCTACACCTTC
TRBJ2-1 NA 17 NA TRBV18 CASSPPGGGRSNNEQFF TGTGCCAGCTCACCACCAGGGGGGGGAAGGTCGAACAATGAGCAGTTCTTC
TRBJ1-1 NA 14 NA TRBV7-9 CASGRSAANTEAFF TGTGCCAGTGGTCGGTCCGCGGCAAACACTGAAGCTTTCTTT
TRBJ2-7 NA 13 few TRBV5-1 CASSSDGTYEQYF TGCGCCAGCAGCTCGGACGGAACCTACGAGCAGTACTTC
TRBJ2-7 TRBD2 13 NA TRBV4-2 CASSQEPTSGQYF TGTGCCAGCAGCCAAGAGCCGACTAGCGGGCAGTACTTC
TRBJ1-2 TRBD1 15 few TRBV6-5 CASSYVGQSSYGYTF TGTGCCAGCAGTTACGTGGGACAGTCCTCCTATGGCTACACCTTC
TRBJ1-1 NA 16 few TRBV15 CATSRGGAGTNTEAFF TGTGCCACCAGCAGGGGGGGGGCAGGGACGAACACTGAAGCTTTCTTT
TRBJ2-4 NA 14 many TRBV20-1 CSARGRIAKNIQYF TGCAGTGCTAGAGGTCGCATAGCCAAAAACATTCAGTACTTC
TRBJ2-1 NA 13 few TRBV20-1 CSARDSTEHEQFF TGCAGTGCTAGAGATTCGACAGAGCATGAGCAGTTCTTC
TRBJ2-1 TRBD1 15 many TRBV12-3/TRBV12-4 CASRPGQGTYNEQFF TGTGCCAGCAGGCCGGGACAGGGAACCTACAATGAGCAGTTCTTC
TRBJ2-7 TRBD2 15 few TRBV10-3 CAISSGTSGRAQQYF TGTGCCATCAGTTCCGGGACTAGCGGGAGGGCCCAGCAGTACTTC
TRBJ2-7 TRBD1 16 few TRBV30 CAWSPRGDRASYEQYF TGTGCCTGGAGCCCTCGGGGGGACAGGGCCTCATACGAGCAGTACTTC
TRBJ1-1 NA 16 few TRBV7-2 CASSVRPLLLNTEAFF TGTGCCAGCAGCGTGAGGCCCCTTCTACTGAACACTGAAGCTTTCTTT
TRBJ2-7 NA 15 few TRBV19 CASSIGRAGLYEQYF TGTGCCAGTAGTATCGGCAGAGCCGGCTTGTACGAGCAGTACTTC
TRBJ2-2 TRBD1 17 many TRBV20-1 CSARAGDRVLYTGELFF TGCAGTGCTAGAGCCGGGGACAGGGTTCTCTACACCGGGGAGCTGTTTTTT
TRBJ2-1 NA 14 NA TRBV20-1 CSATRGWTYNEQFF TGCAGTGCTACCCGGGGTTGGACCTACAATGAGCAGTTCTTC
TRBJ2-3 TRBD2 15 few TRBV20-1 CSARGGAGSTDTQYF TGCAGTGCTAGAGGCGGAGCGGGGAGCACAGATACGCAGTATTTT
TRBJ1-3 NA 14 NA TRBV6-1 CAARGVRPGNTIYF TGTGCCGCGCGGGGGGTACGGCCCGGAAACACCATATATTTT
TRBJ2-1 NA 10 few TRBV12-3/TRBV12-4 CASGGSEQFF TGTGCCAGCGGAGGAAGTGAGCAGTTCTTC
TRBJ2-1 NA 11 NA TRBV20-1 CSGSSYNEQFF TGCAGCGGGAGTTCCTACAATGAGCAGTTCTTC
TRBJ2-2 NA 13 many TRBV29-1 CSVEEGNTGELFF TGCAGCGTCGAGGAGGGGAACACCGGGGAGCTGTTTTTT
TRBJ2-1 NA 13 few TRBV7-2 CASSPRTPIGQFF TGTGCCAGCAGCCCCAGGACCCCCATAGGGCAGTTCTTC
TRBJ2-1 NA 13 NA TRBV10-3 CATNRARGDEQFF TGTGCCACTAACAGGGCCAGGGGGGATGAGCAGTTCTTC
TRBJ2-1 TRBD2 12 NA TRBV7-2 CASSPMLAGEFF TGTGCCAGCAGCCCGATGCTAGCGGGGGAGTTCTTC
TRBJ2-1 NA 10 many TRBV29-1 CSVATGKQFF TGCAGCGTCGCCACCGGAAAGCAGTTCTTC
TRBJ1-3 NA 13 few TRBV6-1 CASVGDGVNTIYF TGTGCCAGCGTAGGAGACGGCGTAAACACCATATATTTT
TRBJ2-2 NA 15 few TRBV12-3/TRBV12-4 CASSLQGINTGELFF TGTGCCAGCAGTTTACAGGGGATAAACACCGGGGAGCTGTTTTTT
TRBJ2-7 TRBD2 17 few TRBV6-1 CASRPGGGGYSSYEQYF TGTGCCAGCAGGCCGGGGGGAGGCGGTTATAGCTCCTACGAGCAGTACTTC
TRBJ1-5 NA 13 few TRBV30 CAWNEGDNQPQHF TGTGCCTGGAATGAAGGGGACAATCAGCCCCAGCATTTT
TRBJ2-3 NA 16 many TRBV29-1 CSVEDFVAGSTDTQYF TGCAGCGTTGAGGATTTCGTTGCGGGGAGCACAGATACGCAGTATTTT
TRBJ1-1 NA 13 NA TRBV15 CATSREQGYEAFF TGTGCCACCAGCAGAGAACAGGGATATGAAGCTTTCTTT
TRBJ2-3 NA 14 few TRBV7-9 CASDTTGSTDTQYF TGTGCCAGCGACACGACGGGCAGCACAGATACGCAGTATTTT
TRBJ1-5 TRBD1 16 few TRBV29-1 CSAQYGGTVGNQPQHF TGCAGCGCCCAGTATGGCGGGACAGTTGGTAATCAGCCCCAGCATTTT
TRBJ1-5 NA 16 few TRBV7-2 CASSSVTRGYNQPQHF TGTGCCAGCAGCTCCGTGACCCGGGGGTACAATCAGCCCCAGCATTTT
TRBJ2-1 TRBD2 14 few TRBV29-1 CSVVRTSGGGEQFF TGCAGCGTTGTTAGGACTAGCGGGGGGGGTGAGCAGTTCTTC
TRBJ2-5 NA 17 few TRBV24-1 CATSDRRQALDQETQYF TGTGCCACCAGTGACCGCCGACAGGCATTGGATCAAGAGACCCAGTACTTC
TRBJ2-1 TRBD2 18 few TRBV12-3/TRBV12-4 CASSFGLAGGSSYNEQFF TGTGCCAGCAGTTTCGGTCTAGCGGGAGGGAGCTCCTACAATGAGCAGTTCTTC